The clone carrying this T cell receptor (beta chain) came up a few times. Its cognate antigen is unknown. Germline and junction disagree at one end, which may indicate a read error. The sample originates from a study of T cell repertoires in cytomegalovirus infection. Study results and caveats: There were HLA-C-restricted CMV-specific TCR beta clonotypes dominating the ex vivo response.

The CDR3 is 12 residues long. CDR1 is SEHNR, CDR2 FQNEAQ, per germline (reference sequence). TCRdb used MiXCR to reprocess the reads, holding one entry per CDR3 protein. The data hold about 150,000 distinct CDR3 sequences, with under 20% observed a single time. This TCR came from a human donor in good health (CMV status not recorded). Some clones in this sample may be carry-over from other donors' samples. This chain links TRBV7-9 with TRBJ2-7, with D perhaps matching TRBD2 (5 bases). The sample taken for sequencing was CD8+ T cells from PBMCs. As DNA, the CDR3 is TGTGCCAGCAGCCTAGCTAAGCGCGAGCAGTACTTC. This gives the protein CASSLAKREQYF.